The clone carrying this T cell receptor (beta chain) was observed a single time. Use of 60 Vbeta and 13 Jbeta primers characterized the PCR. Assay used: immunoSEQ multiplex PCR; TCRdb lists only in-frame clones, some missing. This sample carries about 97,000 clones, around 72% of them seen once, and the ten largest clones take less than 4.5%. From germline, CDR1 is LNHNV and CDR2 YYDKDF (reference sequence). This CDR3 contains 16 residues. Trimming took off 0 bases at V and 0 bases at J, with 9 bases between the two ends. The data derive from a study of cytomegalovirus exposure and HLA in healthy donors.

This receptor was taken from a man aged 40-49 years in good health and CMV-seronegative. The rearrangement links TRBV15 to TRBJ1-3, with a possible D match to TRBD1 (6 bases). The specimen was PBMCs. The CDR3 loop reads CATSRDGTSSGNTIYF. CDR3 DNA sequence: TGTGCCACCAGCAGAGACGGGACATCCTCTGGAAACACCATATATTTT.